This TCR beta chain was recovered during a study of blood T cell repertoires in COVID-19. The wider study: COVID-19 samples, acute and convalescent, were from the United States, Italy and Spain.

Authors' methods: Amplification of reference gene primers was used by the study to estimate nucleated cell counts. The table came from immunoSEQ multiplex PCR; TCRdb's copy has only in-frame clones and leaves some out. That table furnishes V, J and clone size, whereas the DNA furnished D and trimming. The top ten clones hold 2.5% to 3% of a sample with 200,000 to 250,000 clones, 85% to 90% of them seen once. Germline-derived CDR1 and CDR2 are SGHDN and FVKESK. This CDR3 region has 18 residues. V was clipped by 3 bases and J by 5 bases; unmatched bases: 13. The material sequenced was peripheral blood. This chain uses TRBV14 with TRBJ1-5; 10 bases are shared with TRBD1. The receptor was derived from a woman aged 60-75 years with acute or convalescent COVID-19. The CDR3 nucleotides are TGTGCCAGCAGCCATTCCGGGACAGGGGAAAAGATCCATCAGCCCCAGCATTTT. Translated, it gives CASSHSGTGEKIHQPQHF. Together with reference TRBV14 and TRBJ1-5, the CDR3 gives the full variable domain: EAGVTQFPSHSVIEKGQTVTLRCDPISGHDNLYWYRRVMGKEIKFLLHFVKESKQDESGMPNNRFLAERTGGTYSTLKVQPAELEDSGVYFCASSHSGTGEKIHQPQHFGDGTRLSIL.